The 30 T cell receptor beta chains below come from one sample, sequenced in a study of T cell repertoires in cytomegalovirus infection. TCRdb passed the reads through MiXCR, listing each CDR3 protein once. The table lists roughly 230,000 distinct CDR3 sequences, about a sixth of them singletons. Sequencing was performed on CD8+ T cells from PBMCs. These receptors were collected from a human donor in good health (CMV status not recorded). Some clones in this sample may be carry-over from other donors' samples.

This clonotype was observed at least ten times. The chain couples TRBV7-8 to TRBJ2-7, with D unresolved. Germline V gives CDR1 SGHVS, CDR2 FQNEAQ. V was clipped by 3 bases and J by 7 bases, with 10 bases between them. The CDR3 sequence is 12 residues long. The CDR3 is CASSFRYEEQYF. The CDR3 coding sequence is TGTGCCAGCAGCTTTAGGTACGAAGAGCAGTACTTC. The full variable domain, in which reference TRBV7-8 and TRBJ2-7 provide the parts outside the CDR3, is GAGVSQSPRYKVAKRGQDVALRCDPISGHVSLFWYQQALGQGPEFLTYFQNEAQLDKSGLPSDRFFAERPEGSVSTLKIQRTQQEDSAVYLCASSFRYEEQYFGPGTRLTVT.

This clonotype was detected only a few times. The chain employs TRBV27 and TRBJ2-5, with D perhaps matching TRBD1 (6 bases). Trimming pared 5 bases from V and 4 bases from J, leaving 14 bases between. Per the germline V gene, CDR1 is MNHEY and CDR2 is SMNVEV (reference sequence). This CDR3 is built from 14 residues. The CDR3 DNA is TGTGCCAGCAGTCAAAACAGGGATGGAGAGACCCAGTACTTC. The encoded protein is CASSQNRDGETQYF.

V usage is TRBV9 and J usage is TRBJ2-7; D is perhaps TRBD2 (5 bases). The CDR3 has 14 amino acids. V lost 4 bases and J lost 6, with 17 bases in between. CDR1 SGDLS and CDR2 YYNGEE come from the germline V gene. CDR3 sequence: CASSPAGPEGEQYF. CDR3 DNA sequence: TGTGCCAGCAGCCCCGCGGGTCCTGAGGGCGAGCAGTACTTC. Full variable domain (missing parts from reference TRBV9 and TRBJ2-7): DSGVTQTPKHLITATGQRVTLRCSPRSGDLSVYWYQQSLDQGLQFLIQYYNGEERAKGNILERFSAQQFPDLHSELNLSSLELGDSALYFCASSPAGPEGEQYFGPGTRLTVT.

This chain uses TRBV5-1 with TRBJ2-1, with 8 bases fitting TRBD2. V shed 1 base, J shed 0 bases, and the junction held 3 bases outside the gene matches. CDR1 is SGHRS, CDR2 YFSETQ, per germline. There are 16 residues in the CDR3. The CDR3 bases are TGCGCCAGCAGCTTGCCGGGACTAGGCTCCTACAATGAGCAGTTCTTC. It is translated as CASSLPGLGSYNEQFF.

The table lists this clonotype with many counts. J is TRBJ1-5 and V is TRBV7-8; TRBD1 matches 7 bases. The CDR3 totals 16 residues. Germline V gene sequence: CDR1 SGHVS, CDR2 FQNEAQ. The J segment lost 2 bases and the V segment lost 2 bases, leaving 6 bases of the junction unmatched. The CDR3 bases are TGTGCCAGCAGCTTACCGACAGGGAATGGCAATCAGCCCCAGCATTTT. Translated: CASSLPTGNGNQPQHF.

A note on this clonotype: This may arise from a read error, as a much more abundant clone is one base away. The CDR3 here is CASSARQGLNTEAFF. Written as DNA, the CDR3 is TGTGCCAGCAGCGCCCGACAGGGTTTGAACACTGAAGCTTTCTTT. V is TRBV9 and J is TRBJ1-1; 7 bases are shared with TRBD1. V shed 3 bases and J 0 bases; nucleotides not matched to a gene: 5. There are 15 residues in the CDR3. Germline V lookup: CDR1 SGDLS, CDR2 YYNGEE.

The V and J genes are TRBV14 and TRBJ2-6; D is undetermined. V was pared by 5 bases and J by 0 bases, with 8 bases between. Germline-derived CDR1 and CDR2 are SGHDN and FVKESK. CDR3 size: 15 residues. CDR3 region: CASSGSTSGANVLTF. CDR3 in DNA: TGTGCCAGCAGCGGATCGACCTCTGGGGCCAACGTCCTGACTTTC.

This chain links TRBV5-5 with TRBJ1-2; TRBD1 aligns across 7 bases. Germline V gene lookup returns CDR1 SGHKS and CDR2 YYEKEE (reference sequence). CDR3 length: 13 residues. J was trimmed by 6 bases and V by 5 bases; bases with no gene match: 7. As DNA, the CDR3 is TGTGCCAGCAGTAAGACAGGGTGGGATGGCTACACCTTC. Translated, it gives CASSKTGWDGYTF.

This chain links TRBV7-3 with TRBJ2-7, with TRBD2 identical over 7 bases. The CDR3 has 15 residues. V trimming: 8 bases; J trimming: 2 bases; junction bases outside the gene matches: 12. CDR1 is SGHTA and CDR2 is FQGTGA in the germline V gene. CDR3 bases: TGTGCCAGCTCCCCGGAGGCTAGCGGAGCCTACGAGCAGTACTTC. Protein product: CASSPEASGAYEQYF.

The V gene is TRBV4-1, the J gene TRBJ2-1; possible D gene TRBD2, 5 bases. CDR3 length: 15 amino acids. CDR1 and CDR2 (germline): MGHRA, YSYEKL. V was shortened by 0 bases and J by 5 bases, with 11 bases between the two germline ends. The CDR3 bases are TGCGCCAGCAGCCAAGATGGGGAGTACGACAATGAGCAGTTCTTC. Translated: CASSQDGEYDNEQFF.

The CDR3 spells CASSHSGTFQETQYF. The DNA for the CDR3 is TGCGCCAGCAGTCATTCGGGGACATTCCAAGAGACCCAGTACTTC. The chain carries TRBV23-1 and TRBJ2-5, with D possibly matching TRBD1 (6 bases). TRBV23-1 is an ORF, with its function uncertain. CDR3 length: 15 residues. Trimming took 3 bases from V and 1 from J, leaving 12 bases between them.

This clonotype was picked up a small number of times. The rearrangement uses TRBV6-6 and TRBJ2-7; TRBD1 is a possible D gene (5 bases). This CDR3 comprises 13 residues. Trimming pared 7 bases from V and 0 bases from J, leaving 10 bases between. CDR1 and CDR2 from the germline V gene are MNHNY and SVGAGI (reference sequence). CDR3 nucleotide sequence: TGTGCCAGCACCAGGACACCCTCCTACGAGCAGTACTTC. Translation gives CASTRTPSYEQYF.

The chain has TRBV29-1 and TRBJ1-2, with 9 bases fitting TRBD1. The germline V gene has CDR1 SQVTM and CDR2 ANQGSEA. J lost 8 bases, V lost 0 bases, and 4 bases had no gene match. The CDR3 is 13 residues long. CDR3 nucleotide sequence: TGCAGCGTTGAAGAAGGACAGGGGCAGGGCTACACCTTC. Translating gives CSVEEGQGQGYTF.

This clonotype has at least ten counts. The chain couples TRBV6-5 to TRBJ1-6; D possibly corresponds to TRBD1 (5 bases). V gave up 0 bases and J gave up 8 bases, with 11 bases separating them. This CDR3 has 15 residues. Germline-derived CDR1 and CDR2 are MNHEY and SVGAGI. The CDR3 DNA is TGTGCCAGCAGTTACTCGCGTCAGGGAGATTCACCCCTCCACTTT. As protein: CASSYSRQGDSPLHF.

This clonotype was counted between two and nine times. This rearrangement joins TRBV7-9 to TRBJ2-7, with a weak D call TRBD1 (6 bases). The CDR3 spans 17 residues. The V end was cut by 2 bases, the J end by 4 bases, with 21 bases between. The germline V gene has CDR1 SEHNR and CDR2 FQNEAQ (reference sequence). The CDR3 coding sequence is TGTGCCAGCAGCTTATCGTATGGTAGGGACAAGCAATACGAGCAGTACTTC. Protein sequence: CASSLSYGRDKQYEQYF.

In this sample, this clonotype turned up a few times. V gene TRBV20-1 combines with J gene TRBJ1-6; 9 nucleotides line up with TRBD1. V was clipped by 0 bases and J by 0 bases; unmatched bases: 6. Germline lookup yields CDR1 DFQATT and CDR2 SNEGSKA (reference sequence). This CDR3 contains 18 residues. The DNA for the CDR3 is TGCAGTGCTAGAGATGGGACAGGGCCCGACTCCTATAATTCACCCCTCCACTTT. Translated, it gives CSARDGTGPDSYNSPLHF.

This clonotype has only a few counts. The rearrangement uses TRBV19 and TRBJ1-5; TRBD1 matches 7 bases. Germline V gives CDR1 LNHDA, CDR2 SQIVND (reference sequence). The CDR3 has 14 amino acids. The J segment lost 5 bases and the V segment lost 3 bases, leaving 4 bases of the junction unmatched. The CDR3 region has the DNA TGTGCCAGTAGTATTACAGGGGACTATCAGCCCCAGCATTTT. It is translated as CASSITGDYQPQHF.

V and J are TRBV15 and TRBJ1-6; 8 bases map to TRBD1. In germline, CDR1 is LNHNV, CDR2 YYDKDF (reference sequence). V dropped 4 bases and J dropped 10; count of bases not matched to a gene: 9. The CDR3 has 15 amino acids. Written as DNA, the CDR3 is TGTGCCACCAGCATATCCGGACAGGGAGGGTCACCCCTCCACTTT. It specifies CATSISGQGGSPLHF.

In its sample, this clonotype was seen a few times. CDR3 amino acids: CASSDSAGTGGTDTQYF. The CDR3 coding sequence is TGTGCCAGCAGTGACTCGGCCGGGACCGGGGGTACAGATACGCAGTATTTT. The chain has TRBV6-4 and TRBJ2-3; TRBD2 is a possible D gene (6 bases). The CDR3 has 17 amino acids. Trimming pared 0 bases from V and 3 bases from J, leaving 16 bases between. Germline CDR1 reads MRHNA; CDR2 reads SNTAGT.

This clonotype appeared a few times. V usage is TRBV12-3 or TRBV12-4 and J usage is TRBJ2-3, with 10 bases aligning to TRBD2. V was clipped by 5 bases and J by 1 base; unmatched bases: 6. The CDR3 sequence is 16 residues long. The CDR3 DNA follows: TGTGCCAGCAGTGGACCGCTAGCGGGGGGCACAGATACGCAGTATTTT. It codes for CASSGPLAGGTDTQYF.

The chain employs TRBV7-9 and TRBJ2-3, with 9 bases matching TRBD1. Losses at the gene ends were 5 bases for V and 2 bases for J; bases not matched to a gene: 14. The CDR3 totals 18 residues. CDR1 SEHNR and CDR2 FQNEAQ come from the germline V gene (reference sequence). CDR3 nucleotide sequence: TGTGCCAGCAGCCCAACTGACAGGGGGAAGGAGATCACAGATACGCAGTATTTT. Translation: CASSPTDRGKEITDTQYF.

Here the CDR3 DNA reads TGTGCCAGCAGCTTAAATTCGGTTCTTTCCTCCTACGAGCAGTACTTC. As protein: CASSLNSVLSSYEQYF. The chain is built from TRBV5-8 and TRBJ2-7; D uncertain. CDR1 is SGHTS, CDR2 YDEGEE, per germline. This CDR3 spans 16 amino acids. Trimming removed 2 bases from V and 0 bases from J, with 15 bases in between.

This clonotype was detected ten times or more. This chain connects TRBV7-2 to TRBJ2-3, with 7 positions matching TRBD2. The junction had 6 bases not matched to a gene; V was cut back by 5 bases and J by 4 bases. This CDR3 has 14 amino acids. In germline, CDR1 is SGHTA, CDR2 FQGNSA. Here the CDR3 reads CASSQERGPDTQYF. The DNA of the CDR3 is TGTGCCAGCAGCCAGGAGCGGGGCCCAGATACGCAGTATTTT.

This clonotype was seen ten or more times. The J gene is TRBJ2-2, the V gene TRBV7-6; 7 bases are a match to TRBD1. CDR3 length: 15 residues. Trimming took 4 bases from V and 4 from J; bases not matched to a gene: 6. The V gene's germline CDR1 is SGHVS and CDR2 FNYEAQ. DNA for the CDR3: TGTGCCAGCAGCTACAACAGGGGTCGCACCGGGGAGCTGTTTTTT. Translation gives CASSYNRGRTGELFF.

This clonotype was counted many times. The chain links TRBV7-3 to TRBJ2-7; D may be TRBD1 (5 bases). The CDR3 covers 13 residues. V shed 0 bases and J shed 7 bases, with 10 bases lying between them. CDR1 is SGHTA and CDR2 is FQGTGA in the germline V gene. CDR3 sequence (DNA): TGTGCCAGCAGCTTAACCCAGGGAAGAGAGCAGTACTTC. It is translated as CASSLTQGREQYF.

This clonotype was observed at least ten times. The J gene is TRBJ1-1, the V gene TRBV7-2; D gene ambiguous. Germline lookup yields CDR1 SGHTA and CDR2 FQGNSA. This CDR3 has 12 residues. Deletions cut 5 bases from V and 2 bases from J, with 6 bases between. CDR3 sequence (DNA): TGTGCCAGCAGCCGATACAACACTGAAGCTTTCTTT. Translation: CASSRYNTEAFF. The whole variable domain, filled in from reference TRBV7-2 and TRBJ1-1, reads GAGVSQSPSNKVTEKGKDVELRCDPISGHTALYWYRQSLGQGLEFLIYFQGNSAPDKSGLPSDRFSAERTGGSVSTLTIQRTQQEDSAVYLCASSRYNTEAFFGQGTRLTVV.

In its sample, this clonotype was seen many times. The V gene is TRBV29-1, the J gene TRBJ1-2, with D hard to call. The CDR3 runs 10 residues. CDR1 and CDR2 (germline): SQVTM, ANQGSEA. V dropped 4 bases and J dropped 8 bases, with 8 bases sitting between them. DNA of the CDR3: TGCAGCGTTGGGGGTATGGGCTACACCTTC. Its translation is CSVGGMGYTF.

This clonotype was seen many times. The rearrangement joins TRBV7-2 to TRBJ2-7, with 10 bases identical to TRBD1. Germline CDR1 is SGHTA and CDR2 is FQGNSA. The trim removed 5 bases at V and 2 bases at J, leaving 6 bases unmatched. CDR3 length equals 15 residues. Here the CDR3 reads CASSPTGGLAYEQYF. CDR3 in DNA: TGTGCCAGCAGCCCGACAGGGGGCCTAGCCTACGAGCAGTACTTC.

In its sample, this clonotype was seen many times. V and J are TRBV7-2 and TRBJ2-1; 7 bases match TRBD2. Germline lookup yields CDR1 SGHTA and CDR2 FQGNSA. The CDR3 extends over 17 amino acids. J lost 0 bases, V lost 4 bases, and 9 bases had no gene match. The DNA of the CDR3 is TGTGCCAGCAGCTCATGGGAGGGCTACGGCTCCTACAATGAGCAGTTCTTC. Translating it yields CASSSWEGYGSYNEQFF. Together with reference TRBV7-2 and TRBJ2-1, the CDR3 gives the full variable domain: GAGVSQSPSNKVTEKGKDVELRCDPISGHTALYWYRQSLGQGLEFLIYFQGNSAPDKSGLPSDRFSAERTGGSVSTLTIQRTQQEDSAVYLCASSSWEGYGSYNEQFFGPGTRLTVL.

This clonotype was seen more than once but under ten times. This chain connects TRBV15 to TRBJ1-3; 9 bases align to TRBD1. V was pared by 1 base and J by 4 bases, with 5 bases of the junction left unmatched. CDR3 length: 16 amino acids. In germline, CDR1 is LNHNV, CDR2 YYDKDF (reference sequence). CDR3 loop: CATSRGDRADGNTIYF. CDR3 nucleotides: TGTGCCACCAGCAGAGGGGACAGGGCGGACGGAAACACCATATATTTT.